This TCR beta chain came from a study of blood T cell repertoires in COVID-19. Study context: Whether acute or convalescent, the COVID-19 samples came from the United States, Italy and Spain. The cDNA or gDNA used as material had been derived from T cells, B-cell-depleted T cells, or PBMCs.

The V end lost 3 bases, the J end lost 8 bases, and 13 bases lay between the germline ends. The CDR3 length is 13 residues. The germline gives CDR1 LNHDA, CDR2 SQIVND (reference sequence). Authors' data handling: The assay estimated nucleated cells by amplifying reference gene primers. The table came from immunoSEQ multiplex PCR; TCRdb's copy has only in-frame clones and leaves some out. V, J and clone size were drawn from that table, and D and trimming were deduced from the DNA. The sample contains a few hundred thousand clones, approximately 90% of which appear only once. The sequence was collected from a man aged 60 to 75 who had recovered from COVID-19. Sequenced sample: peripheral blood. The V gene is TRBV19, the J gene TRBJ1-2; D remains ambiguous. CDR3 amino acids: CASSMVQREGYTF. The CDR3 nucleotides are TGTGCCAGTAGTATGGTGCAGCGGGAAGGCTACACCTTC.